These T cell receptor beta chains were read from a single sample in a study of blood T cell repertoires in COVID-19. Profiling relied on immunoSEQ multiplex PCR, and the TCRdb table lists in-frame clones only, not all of them. The repertoire holds around 43,000 clones, with approximately 88% as singletons. The sample comprised peripheral blood. Every receptor here comes from a man aged 50 to 60 with active COVID-19. Both conserved end residues are part of each CDR3. A D gene is named only where the DNA matches it firmly. The size entry is marked missing in some rows and otherwise reads once, few, many or a size class.

>TRBV5-4|.|TRBJ2-3|.
CASSFGIAGDTQYF
TGTGCCAGCAGCTTCGGGATAGCCGGAGATACGCAGTATTTT
>TRBV28|TRBD1|TRBJ2-6|.
CASSFGTVAGGANVLTF
TGTGCCAGCAGTTTCGGGACAGTGGCTGGTGGGGCCAACGTCCTGACTTTC
>TRBV7-6|TRBD2|TRBJ2-1|.
CASSFQPGLATYNEQFF
TGTGCCAGCAGCTTCCAACCGGGACTAGCGACCTACAATGAGCAGTTCTTC
>TRBV28|.|TRBJ2-5|.
CASSLEETQYF
TGTGCCAGCAGTTTAGAGGAGACCCAGTACTTC
>TRBV5-1|.|TRBJ2-2|.
CATTTILLNTGELFF
TGCGCCACCACCACGATACTGCTGAACACCGGGGAGCTGTTTTTT
>TRBV16|.|TRBJ2-2|.
CASSQGRVNTGELFF
TGTGCCAGCAGCCAAGGTAGAGTGAACACCGGGGAGCTGTTTTTT
>TRBV5-6|TRBD1|TRBJ1-3|.
CASSYRDRENTIYF
TGTGCCAGCAGTTACCGGGACAGGGAAAACACCATATATTTT
>TRBV5-4|TRBD2|TRBJ2-7|.
CASSLGGWTSGRNEQYF
TGTGCCAGCAGCTTGGGGGGGTGGACTAGCGGGAGGAACGAGCAGTACTTC
>TRBV28|.|TRBJ2-5|.
CASTLGGRVSGETQYF
TGTGCCAGCACCCTAGGAGGTAGGGTGAGCGGAGAGACCCAGTACTTC
>TRBV5-4|.|TRBJ2-3|.
CASSGWGGPDTQYF
TGTGCCAGCAGCGGATGGGGGGGGCCAGATACGCAGTATTTT
>TRBV6-5|.|TRBJ1-1|.
CASSYRISNTEAFF
TGTGCCAGCAGTTACCGTATCTCTAACACTGAAGCTTTCTTT
>TRBV5-1|.|TRBJ2-1|.
CASSLNIADYNEQFF
TGCGCCAGCAGCTTGAACATCGCTGACTACAATGAGCAGTTCTTC
>TRBV27|TRBD2|TRBJ2-1|.
CASSLAGGSYNEQFF
TGTGCCAGCAGTCTAGCGGGAGGCTCCTACAATGAGCAGTTCTTC
>TRBV29-1|TRBD1|TRBJ1-5|few
CSVGQGRNQPQHF
TGCAGCGTTGGACAGGGACGCAATCAGCCCCAGCATTTT
>TRBV7-2|TRBD1|TRBJ1-5|once
CASSSYRGGQPQHF
TGTGCCAGCAGCTCCTACAGGGGTGGTCAGCCCCAGCATTTT
>TRBV7-9|.|TRBJ1-2|.
CASSSGGYGYTF
TGTGCCAGCAGCTCCGGGGGGTATGGCTACACCTTC
>TRBV28|.|TRBJ1-4|.
CASRPQGWGTNEKLFF
TGTGCCAGCAGACCTCAGGGGTGGGGTACTAATGAAAAACTGTTTTTT
>TRBV15|.|TRBJ1-1|.
CATGRGFTEAFF
TGTGCCACCGGCCGGGGGTTCACTGAAGCTTTCTTT
>TRBV5-1|TRBD1|TRBJ2-7|.
CASSTGTGVYEQYF
TGCGCCAGCAGCACCGGGACAGGGGTTTACGAGCAGTACTTC
>TRBV6-2/TRBV6-3|TRBD2|TRBJ2-3|.
CASSTQGLAGGSDTQYF
TGTGCCAGCAGTACCCAGGGACTAGCGGGAGGCTCAGATACGCAGTATTTT
>TRBV10-3|.|TRBJ2-2|.
CAIHGGGRELFF
TGTGCCATCCACGGCGGTGGTAGGGAGCTGTTTTTT
>TRBV3-1/TRBV3-2|.|TRBJ1-2|.
CASSQELRDGYTF
TGTGCCAGCAGCCAAGAACTGCGGGATGGCTACACCTTC
>TRBV6-5|TRBD1|TRBJ1-2|.
CASSYSDRVDGYTF
TGTGCCAGCAGTTACTCGGACAGGGTGGATGGCTACACCTTC
>TRBV4-1|.|TRBJ2-7|.
CASSQELAFNSYEQYF
TGCGCCAGCAGCCAAGAATTAGCGTTCAACTCCTACGAGCAGTACTTC
>TRBV11-2|.|TRBJ1-5|.
CASSLNAARREPQHF
TGTGCCAGCAGCTTAAATGCGGCGAGGCGAGAGCCCCAGCATTTT
>TRBV27|TRBD2|TRBJ2-1|.
CASTLRGTSAHNEQFF
TGTGCCAGCACCCTGCGCGGGACTAGCGCTCACAATGAGCAGTTCTTC
>TRBV3-1/TRBV3-2|.|TRBJ2-4|.
CASSQGASVGVNIQYF
TGTGCCAGCAGCCAAGGAGCCTCCGTAGGGGTAAACATTCAGTACTTC
>TRBV14|TRBD1|TRBJ2-7|hyperexpanded
CASSQGATGYSEQYF
TGTGCCAGCAGCCAAGGCGCGACAGGGTATAGCGAGCAGTACTTC
>TRBV24-1|TRBD2|TRBJ2-7|few
CATSDAKTGTRKYEQYF
TGTGCCACCAGTGATGCAAAAACCGGGACTAGGAAATACGAGCAGTACTTC
>TRBV10-3|TRBD1|TRBJ2-5|few
CAISESMGQGAGPETQYF
TGTGCCATCAGTGAGTCGATGGGACAGGGGGCTGGACCAGAGACCCAGTACTTC
>TRBV3-1/TRBV3-2|.|TRBJ2-7|.
CASSQGYPTDEQYF
TGTGCCAGCAGCCAAGGGTACCCTACTGACGAGCAGTACTTC
>TRBV10-3|.|TRBJ2-3|.
CAISDTAGPDTQYF
TGTGCCATCAGTGACACCGCGGGACCAGATACGCAGTATTTT
>TRBV2|.|TRBJ2-4|.
CASLAGEENIQYF
TGTGCCAGCCTGGCGGGCGAGGAAAACATTCAGTACTTC
>TRBV9|TRBD2|TRBJ2-1|.
CASSGSGPYNEQFF
TGTGCCAGCAGCGGTAGCGGGCCTTACAATGAGCAGTTCTTC
>TRBV6-5|TRBD1|TRBJ2-7|few
CASSYAGTGSSYEQYF
TGTGCCAGCAGTTACGCCGGGACAGGGAGCTCCTACGAGCAGTACTTC
>TRBV9|TRBD1|TRBJ2-7|.
CASSVDTGGLHEQYF
TGTGCCAGCAGCGTAGATACAGGGGGCCTCCACGAGCAGTACTTC
>TRBV6-6|TRBD1|TRBJ2-7|.
CASSSHTGTGLYEQYF
TGTGCCAGCAGTTCTCATACCGGGACAGGGTTGTACGAGCAGTACTTC
>TRBV5-1|.|TRBJ2-1|once
CASSLGLYNEQFF
TGCGCCAGCAGCTTGGGACTTTACAATGAGCAGTTCTTC
>TRBV30|.|TRBJ2-7|.
CAWSPSSEQYF
TGTGCCTGGAGTCCTAGTTCCGAGCAGTACTTC
>TRBV6-5|.|TRBJ1-2|.
CASSQSTVNYGYTF
TGTGCCAGCAGTCAGTCGACAGTTAACTATGGCTACACCTTC
>TRBV6-5|TRBD1|TRBJ2-2|.
CASTRTGKTGELFF
TGTGCCAGCACCCGGACAGGGAAAACCGGGGAGCTGTTTTTT
>TRBV5-1|.|TRBJ2-5|.
CASSDGQPRETQYF
TGCGCCAGCAGCGACGGACAGCCCCGAGAGACCCAGTACTTC
>TRBV7-2|.|TRBJ1-5|.
CASSAERAQPQHF
TGTGCCAGCAGCGCCGAGAGGGCGCAGCCCCAGCATTTT
>TRBV14|TRBD2|TRBJ2-1|once
CASSQVSGRNEQFF
TGTGCCAGCAGCCAAGTAAGCGGGAGGAATGAGCAGTTCTTC
>TRBV28|.|TRBJ2-7|.
CASSLAGAYEQYF
TGTGCCAGCAGTTTAGCAGGGGCCTACGAGCAGTACTTC